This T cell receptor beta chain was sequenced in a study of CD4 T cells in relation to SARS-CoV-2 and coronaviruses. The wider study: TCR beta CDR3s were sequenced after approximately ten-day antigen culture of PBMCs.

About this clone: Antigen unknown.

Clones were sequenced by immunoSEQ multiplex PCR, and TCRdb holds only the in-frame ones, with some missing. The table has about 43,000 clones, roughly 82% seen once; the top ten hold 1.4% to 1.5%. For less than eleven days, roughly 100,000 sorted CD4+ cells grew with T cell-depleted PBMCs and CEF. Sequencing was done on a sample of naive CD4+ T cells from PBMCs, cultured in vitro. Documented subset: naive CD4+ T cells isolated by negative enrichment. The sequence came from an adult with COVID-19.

For the CDR3, the DNA is TGTGCCAGCAGTTTAGGGACTAGCGGGACCTACGAGCAGTACTTC. It codes for CASSLGTSGTYEQYF. The chain links TRBV6-5 to TRBJ2-7; TRBD2 aligns across 13 bases. This CDR3 contains 15 residues. Trimming took 4 bases from V and 2 from J; bases not matched to a gene: 2. Germline CDR1 reads MNHEY; CDR2 reads SVGAGI.